These 31 T cell receptor beta chains were all obtained from the same sample, sequenced in a study of CD8 T cells in Susac syndrome. RNA in amounts of about 0.5 to 1 ug was reverse transcribed with random hexamers. TCRdb used MiXCR to reprocess the immunoSEQ multiplex PCR reads, holding one entry per CDR3 protein. The sample lists about 120,000 distinct CDR3 sequences; around 96% were seen once. The sample comprised CD4+ T cells from PBMCs. The receptor source for this set is a human donor with Susac syndrome.

The rearrangement joins TRBV20-1 to TRBJ2-1; the match to TRBD2 covers 7 bases. The V and J ends lost 0 bases and 0 bases, in that order; junction bases with no gene match: 11. CDR1 is DFQATT and CDR2 is SNEGSKA in the germline V gene (reference sequence). The CDR3 length is 18 residues. CDR3 sequence (DNA): TGCAGTGCTAGAGAACGGGGACTAAGCGCTAGCTCCTACAATGAGCAGTTCTTC. Protein sequence: CSARERGLSASSYNEQFF.

The chain recombines TRBV20-1 with TRBJ1-3; D is undetermined. The CDR3 has 14 residues. Germline CDR1 is DFQATT and CDR2 is SNEGSKA (reference sequence). Trimming removed 0 bases at V and 0 bases at J, with 6 bases between. The CDR3 loop reads CSARERVSGNTIYF. The CDR3 DNA reads TGCAGTGCTAGAGAACGGGTCTCTGGAAACACCATATATTTT.

This chain links TRBV10-3 with TRBJ2-7; the match to TRBD2 covers 7 bases. Germline lookup yields CDR1 ENHRY and CDR2 SYGVKD. The length of the CDR3 is 13 residues. The trim removed 7 bases at V and 4 bases at J, leaving 7 bases unmatched. CDR3 loop: CAITPGGTYEQYF. As DNA, the CDR3 is TGTGCCATCACCCCGGGGGGTACGTACGAGCAGTACTTC.

The chain links TRBV6-5 to TRBJ1-2, with 7 bases aligning to TRBD1. The CDR3 has 14 residues. The germline V gene has CDR1 MNHEY and CDR2 SVGAGI. V lost 0 bases, J lost 3 bases, and 1 base stayed unmatched. The DNA for the CDR3 is TGTGCCAGCAGTTACTCGACAGGGTACTATGGCTACACCTTC. It codes for CASSYSTGYYGYTF.

This clonotype was detected once. V usage is TRBV18 and J usage is TRBJ2-3, with D tentatively TRBD1 (6 bases). The germline gives CDR1 KGHSH, CDR2 LQKENI. This CDR3 comprises 16 residues. Trimming shortened V by 3 bases and J by 2 bases, and 15 bases separated the two germline ends. CDR3 in DNA: TGTGCCAGCTCACCGACAGGAGAAGAGTACACAGATACGCAGTATTTT. Translating gives CASSPTGEEYTDTQYF. The full variable domain, in which reference TRBV18 and TRBJ2-3 provide the parts outside the CDR3, is NAGVMQNPRHLVRRRGQEARLRCSPMKGHSHVYWYRQLPEEGLKFMVYLQKENIIDESGMPKERFSAEFPKEGPSILRIQQVVRGDSAAYFCASSPTGEEYTDTQYFGPGTRLTVL.

The chain recombines TRBV19 with TRBJ2-7; 7 bases align to TRBD1. Germline V gene sequence: CDR1 LNHDA, CDR2 SQIVND (reference sequence). This CDR3 has 15 residues. After removal of 6 bases from V and 4 bases from J, the junction contained 12 bases not matched to a gene. CDR3: CASSTRRDSPYEQYF. The CDR3, as DNA: TGTGCCAGTAGCACAAGAAGGGACAGTCCTTACGAGCAGTACTTC.

The chain uses TRBV29-1 and TRBJ1-3; no clear D gene. The CDR3 covers 13 residues. Germline V gene sequence: CDR1 SQVTM, CDR2 ANQGSEA. Trimming cost V 4 bases and J 2 bases, with 9 bases left between them. CDR3 in DNA: TGCAGCGTTGGGGCAGGCGCTGGAAACACCATATATTTT. Its translation: CSVGAGAGNTIYF.

The rearrangement uses TRBV20-1 and TRBJ2-1, with D possibly TRBD2 on 5 matching bases. Germline V CDR1 and CDR2: DFQATT, SNEGSKA (reference sequence). The V and J ends lost 6 bases and 7 bases respectively, with 13 bases between them. This CDR3 contains 12 residues. The CDR3: CSAKFGKNEQFF. CDR3 DNA: TGCAGTGCAAAATTCGGGAAGAATGAGCAGTTCTTC.

V is TRBV11-2 and J is TRBJ2-1; 12 bases are a match to TRBD1. Losses at the gene ends were 4 bases for V and 11 bases for J; bases not matched to a gene: 9. CDR3 size: 15 residues. Germline lookup yields CDR1 SGHAT and CDR2 FQNNGV. The CDR3, as DNA: TGTGCCAGCAGCTCATTGCCGGGACAGGGGGCGCAGCAGTTCTTC. It codes for CASSSLPGQGAQQFF.

J is TRBJ1-2 and V is TRBV12-3 or TRBV12-4; 9 bases map to TRBD1. The CDR3 covers 17 residues. The trim removed 1 base at V and 4 bases at J, leaving 10 bases unmatched. In nucleotides, the CDR3 is TGTGCCAGCAGTTTAGGGTGGGGACAGGGCCCTGGCTATGGCTACACCTTC. Translating gives CASSLGWGQGPGYGYTF.

The chain combines TRBV20-1 with TRBJ2-1, with D perhaps TRBD2 (6 bases). V was pared by 4 bases and J by 8 bases, with 12 bases between. This CDR3 comprises 12 residues. Germline lookup yields CDR1 DFQATT and CDR2 SNEGSKA (reference sequence). CDR3 region: CSATGDIHEQFF. The CDR3 bases are TGCAGTGCTACGGGGGATATCCATGAGCAGTTCTTC.

This clonotype was seen a single time. V is TRBV12-3 or TRBV12-4 and J is TRBJ1-5; D is ambiguous. The CDR3 totals 11 residues. The germline V and J ends were trimmed by 6 bases and 1 base, with 1 base remaining between them. CDR3 protein: CASSSNQPQHF. The CDR3 coding sequence is TGTGCCAGCAGCAGCAATCAGCCCCAGCATTTT.

The J gene is TRBJ2-1, the V gene TRBV29-1; 11 positions match TRBD2. The CDR3 sequence is 16 residues long. Germline V CDR1 and CDR2: SQVTM, ANQGSEA. After removal of 7 bases from V and 4 bases from J, the junction contained 12 bases not matched to a gene. CDR3 amino acids: CSAGGTSGIPYNEQFF. The CDR3 DNA is TGCAGCGCGGGGGGGACTAGCGGTATCCCATACAATGAGCAGTTCTTC.

This rearrangement joins TRBV3-1 to TRBJ2-1, with 9 bases aligning to TRBD2. CDR1 is LGHDT, CDR2 YNNKEL, per germline (reference sequence). The junction had 11 bases not matched to a gene; V was cut back by 2 bases and J by 6 bases. The CDR3 contains 17 residues. The CDR3 region has the DNA TGTGCCAGCAGCCAAAGAGTAGCGGGAGCAAAGAGCAATGAGCAGTTCTTC. Its protein product is CASSQRVAGAKSNEQFF.

The gene calls are TRBV2 and TRBJ1-1; D is ambiguous. Between the trimmed V and J ends, which lost 5 bases and 1 base, there was a span of 5 bases. This CDR3 contains 12 residues. Germline-derived CDR1 and CDR2 are SNHLY and FYNNEI. CDR3: CASSTQNTEAFF. The CDR3 DNA is TGTGCCAGCAGTACACAGAACACTGAAGCTTTCTTT.

The V and J genes are TRBV7-2 and TRBJ1-1; D not certain. The CDR3 is 13 amino acids. Trimming pared 1 base from V and 11 bases from J, leaving 14 bases between. Germline values: CDR1 SGHTA, CDR2 FQGNSA. For the CDR3, the DNA is TGTGCCAGCAGCTTAGAAGGTTCCAGGCGGGCTTTCTTT. Translating it yields CASSLEGSRRAFF.

This chain links TRBV20-1 with TRBJ2-3, with D uncertain. The V and J ends lost 3 bases and 0 bases respectively, with 10 bases between them. CDR1 is DFQATT, CDR2 SNEGSKA, per germline (reference sequence). The CDR3 is 14 amino acids. The DNA for the CDR3 is TGCAGTGCTAGTCTTCACACTAGCACAGATACGCAGTATTTT. Translation: CSASLHTSTDTQYF.

V gene TRBV30 combines with J gene TRBJ2-3; TRBD1 is a possible D gene (7 bases). Germline CDR1 is GTSNPN and CDR2 is SVGIG (reference sequence). Trimming took off 0 bases at V and 2 bases at J, with 12 bases between the two ends. The CDR3 spans 15 residues. The CDR3: CAWSVGGQLTDTQYF. For the CDR3, the DNA is TGTGCCTGGAGTGTGGGGGGACAGCTCACAGATACGCAGTATTTT.

The chain is built from TRBV7-9 and TRBJ2-1, with D hard to call. V dropped 1 base and J dropped 4 bases, with 11 bases sitting between them. The CDR3 is 15 amino acids. The germline V gene has CDR1 SEHNR and CDR2 FQNEAQ (reference sequence). CDR3 region: CASSLEEGQYNEQFF. CDR3 nucleotide sequence: TGTGCCAGCAGCTTAGAGGAAGGGCAATACAATGAGCAGTTCTTC.

J is TRBJ1-1 and V is TRBV20-1; D may be TRBD1 (5 bases). CDR3 length: 13 residues. Trimming shortened V by 4 bases and J by 1 base, and 10 bases separated the two germline ends. CDR1 is DFQATT, CDR2 SNEGSKA, per germline (reference sequence). CDR3 bases: TGCAGTGCTATCCAGGGAAAGAACACTGAAGCTTTCTTT. Residues: CSAIQGKNTEAFF.

The V gene is TRBV27, the J gene TRBJ2-1; no definite D call. The CDR3 runs to 13 residues. Germline V lookup: CDR1 MNHEY, CDR2 SMNVEV (reference sequence). The V gene lost 6 bases and the J gene lost 6 bases, with 12 bases spanning the gap. DNA for the CDR3: TGTGCCAGCAGCACGCGAGGAGTCAATGAGCAGTTCTTC. This sequence encodes CASSTRGVNEQFF.

The chain employs TRBV30 and TRBJ2-5; D not resolved. The CDR3 extends over 14 amino acids. V was cut by 0 bases and J by 4 bases, with 12 bases left in between. Per the germline V gene, CDR1 is GTSNPN and CDR2 is SVGIG (reference sequence). CDR3 nucleotide sequence: TGTGCCTGGAGTGTACTGGGTCATGGAGAGACCCAGTACTTC. Its translation: CAWSVLGHGETQYF.

This clonotype was seen a single time. The rearrangement links TRBV20-1 to TRBJ1-1; tentative D call: TRBD1 (6 bases). The CDR3 loop spans 16 amino acids. The germline V gene has CDR1 DFQATT and CDR2 SNEGSKA (reference sequence). Trimming stripped 1 base from V and 1 base from J, with 16 bases between. CDR3 nucleotide sequence: TGCAGTGCTAGAGCTTTCAACAGGGACCAGAACACTGAAGCTTTCTTT. Translation: CSARAFNRDQNTEAFF.

This clonotype was counted once. V is TRBV2 and J is TRBJ2-3; 8 bases are a match to TRBD2. This CDR3 is built from 17 residues. Trimming took 0 bases from V and 3 from J; bases not matched to a gene: 8. Germline-derived CDR1 and CDR2 are SNHLY and FYNNEI. CDR3: CASSEARSGRSTDTQYF. Written as DNA, the CDR3 is TGTGCCAGCAGTGAAGCGCGGAGCGGGAGATCTACAGATACGCAGTATTTT. Filled out from reference TRBV2 and TRBJ2-3, the complete variable domain reads EPEVTQTPSHQVTQMGQEVILRCVPISNHLYFYWYRQILGQKVEFLVSFYNNEISEKSEIFDDQFSVERPDGSNFTLKIRSTKLEDSAMYFCASSEARSGRSTDTQYFGPGTRLTVL.

CDR3 in amino acids: CASSEWSGNTGELFF. The CDR3 DNA sequence: TGTGCCAGCAGTGAATGGAGTGGGAACACCGGGGAGCTGTTTTTT. The rearrangement joins TRBV25-1 to TRBJ2-2; no definite D call. CDR3 size: 15 residues. V shed 1 base and J shed 1 base, with 7 bases lying between them. CDR1 MGHDK and CDR2 SYGVNS come from the germline V gene. The full variable domain, rest sourced from reference TRBV25-1 and TRBJ2-2, is EADIYQTPRYLVIGTGKKITLECSQTMGHDKMYWYQQDPGMELHLIHYSYGVNSTEKGDLSSESTVSRIRTEHFPLTLESARPSHTSQYLCASSEWSGNTGELFFGEGSRLTVL.

The chain employs TRBV7-2 and TRBJ2-7; D remains ambiguous. Germline V gene sequence: CDR1 SGHTA, CDR2 FQGNSA. V lost 5 bases, J lost 8 bases, and 22 bases lay in between. The CDR3 length is 15 residues. The CDR3 DNA reads TGTGCCAGCAGCATAAAGGCTATACCCCCGTTCCAGCAGTACTTC. Translation: CASSIKAIPPFQQYF. Drawing the rest from reference TRBV7-2 and TRBJ2-7, the complete variable domain is GAGVSQSPSNKVTEKGKDVELRCDPISGHTALYWYRQSLGQGLEFLIYFQGNSAPDKSGLPSDRFSAERTGGSVSTLTIQRTQQEDSAVYLCASSIKAIPPFQQYFGPGTRLTVT.

The sample holds one count of this clonotype. The rearrangement links TRBV4-2 to TRBJ1-2; perhaps TRBD1 as D (5 bases). The V gene lost 0 bases and the J gene lost 4 bases, with 12 bases spanning the gap. Germline V gene sequence: CDR1 LGHNA, CDR2 YNFKEQ. The CDR3 extends over 15 amino acids. CDR3 region: CASSQEEDTSYGYTF. In DNA, the CDR3 is TGTGCCAGCAGCCAAGAAGAGGACACCTCCTATGGCTACACCTTC.

The chain carries TRBV7-9 and TRBJ1-4, with D possibly being TRBD1 (5 bases). The V and J ends lost 1 base and 10 bases respectively, with 13 bases between them. The germline CDR1 and CDR2 sequences are SEHNR and FQNEAQ (reference sequence). The CDR3 contains 14 residues. DNA of the CDR3: TGTGCCAGCAGCTTAGGGGGACCTGGATCAAAACTGTTTTTT. Protein: CASSLGGPGSKLFF.

The V and J genes are TRBV30 and TRBJ2-2; D possibly matches TRBD1 or TRBD2 (5 bases each). Per germline, CDR1 GTSNPN and CDR2 SVGIG (reference sequence). V dropped 4 bases and J dropped 2 bases, with 11 bases sitting between them. The CDR3 loop spans 14 amino acids. This CDR3 is CAWMGEPNTGELFF. CDR3 DNA sequence: TGTGCCTGGATGGGGGAACCAAACACCGGGGAGCTGTTTTTT.

The rearrangement uses TRBV13 and TRBJ2-5, with 13 bases aligning to TRBD2. The CDR3 totals 19 residues. Trimming removed 4 bases from V and 2 bases from J; junction bases left unmatched: 13. Per the germline V gene, CDR1 is PRHDT and CDR2 is FYEKMQ (reference sequence). CDR3 sequence reads: CASSSSIRLAGGKQETQYF. The CDR3 bases are TGTGCCAGCAGCTCCTCAATTAGACTAGCGGGAGGAAAACAAGAGACCCAGTACTTC.

The V and J genes are TRBV11-2 and TRBJ2-5; 9 bases line up with TRBD2. Germline values: CDR1 SGHAT, CDR2 FQNNGV. The J segment lost 5 bases and the V segment lost 2 bases, leaving 9 bases of the junction unmatched. The CDR3 is made up of 16 amino acids. The CDR3 sequence: CASSLRASGTGETQYF. The CDR3 nucleotides read TGTGCCAGCAGCTTAAGGGCTAGCGGGACGGGGGAGACCCAGTACTTC. Full variable domain (missing parts from reference TRBV11-2 and TRBJ2-5): EAGVAQSPRYKIIEKRQSVAFWCNPISGHATLYWYQQILGQGPKLLIQFQNNGVVDDSQLPKDRFSAERLKGVDSTLKIQPAKLEDSAVYLCASSLRASGTGETQYFGPGTRLLVL.